These 15 T cell receptor beta chains came from one sample sequenced in a study of shared clonotypes between healthy human individuals. CD8 cells classed as naive were CD45RO-negative and positively selected for CCR7, excluding terminally differentiated effector memory CD45RA+ cells. Profiling relied on immunoSEQ multiplex PCR, and the TCRdb table lists in-frame clones only, not all of them. The sample contains some 2.1 million clones, around 93% of which appear only once. Sample: naive CD8+ T cells from PBMCs. The receptors derive from a man between 18 and 35 years old in good health. Some clones in this sample may be carry-over from other donors' samples.

The V call is TRBV10-1, the J call TRBJ1-1, with no clear D. Germline V CDR1 and CDR2: WNHNN, SYGVQD (reference sequence). Trimming took 3 bases from V and 8 from J, leaving 10 bases between them. The CDR3 contains 12 residues. The CDR3 loop is CASSDSSTEAFF. DNA of the CDR3: TGCGCCAGCAGTGATAGTTCGACCGAAGCTTTCTTT.

The genes are TRBV7-9 and TRBJ2-3, with TRBD1 identical over 8 bases. Per the germline V gene, CDR1 is SEHNR and CDR2 is FQNEAQ (reference sequence). This CDR3 has 15 amino acids. Losses at the gene ends were 5 bases for V and 3 bases for J; bases not matched to a gene: 7. CDR3 DNA: TGTGCCAGCAGCCCAAGGGACAGGTCTACAGATACGCAGTATTTT. This gives the protein CASSPRDRSTDTQYF.

The chain is built from TRBV7-9 and TRBJ1-3; 9 bases fit TRBD1. CDR3 size: 16 residues. In germline, CDR1 is SEHNR, CDR2 FQNEAQ (reference sequence). The junction had 4 bases not matched to a gene; V was cut back by 4 bases and J by 0 bases. CDR3 in DNA: TGTGCCAGCAGCTGGACAGGGGTCCACTCTGGAAACACCATATATTTT. Amino acids: CASSWTGVHSGNTIYF.

This clone was counted a single time. The chain has TRBV27 and TRBJ2-6; D not certain. V was pared by 7 bases and J by 2 bases, with 12 bases between. Germline V gene data show CDR1 as MNHEY and CDR2 as SMNVEV (reference sequence). There are 15 residues in the CDR3. CDR3 sequence: CASTFVGAGANVLTF. As DNA, the CDR3 is TGTGCCAGCACGTTCGTAGGTGCTGGGGCCAACGTCCTGACTTTC.

The CDR3 loop reads CASSESYDSPSYNEQFF. The CDR3 DNA reads as TGCGCCAGCAGTGAGTCTTACGACAGTCCCTCCTACAATGAGCAGTTCTTC. The genes are TRBV10-2 and TRBJ2-1; maybe TRBD1 (5 bases). This CDR3 has 17 amino acids. The germline V and J ends were trimmed by 0 bases and 0 bases, with 12 bases remaining between them. The germline V gene encodes CDR1 WSHSY and CDR2 SAAADI.

This chain joins TRBV6-1 and TRBJ2-7; TRBD1 matches at 8 bases. V lost 0 bases and J lost 2; bases outside the gene matches: 6. The CDR3 runs to 16 residues. Germline lookup yields CDR1 MNHNS and CDR2 SASEGT. CDR3 sequence reads: CASSEAFRGRTYEQYF. The CDR3 DNA sequence: TGTGCCAGCAGTGAAGCGTTCAGGGGGCGAACCTACGAGCAGTACTTC.

This chain uses TRBV4-1 with TRBJ2-1; 10 bases line up with TRBD2. CDR1 and CDR2 (germline): MGHRA, YSYEKL. The CDR3 has 16 amino acids. J gave up 8 bases and V 2 bases, and 9 bases lay outside the gene matches. CDR3 coding DNA: TGCGCCAGCAGCCAACGGAGTAGCGGGAGGATTGATGAGCAGTTCTTC. Amino acids: CASSQRSSGRIDEQFF.

V is TRBV9 and J is TRBJ1-1; 7 positions match TRBD1. This CDR3 contains 15 residues. Germline CDR1 reads SGDLS; CDR2 reads YYNGEE. V gave up 2 bases and J gave up 0 bases; unmatched junction bases: 4. The CDR3 protein is CASSVSDRVNTEAFF. The DNA of the CDR3 is TGTGCCAGCAGCGTTAGCGACAGGGTGAACACTGAAGCTTTCTTT.

The chain combines TRBV19 with TRBJ2-1; 7 positions match TRBD2. CDR3 length: 14 residues. V was pared by 2 bases and J by 4 bases, with 2 bases of the junction left unmatched. Looked up from germline, CDR1 is LNHDA and CDR2 is SQIVND (reference sequence). The CDR3 DNA is TGTGCCAGTAGTATATGGACTAGGTACAATGAGCAGTTCTTC. It codes for CASSIWTRYNEQFF.

The V call is TRBV29-1, the J call TRBJ1-1; tentatively, D is TRBD1 (6 bases). Between the trimmed V and J ends, which lost 4 bases and 0 bases, there was a span of 12 bases. This CDR3 spans 14 amino acids. CDR1 SQVTM and CDR2 ANQGSEA come from the germline V gene. The DNA for the CDR3 is TGCAGCGTTGTGGGGGCAAGTATGAACACTGAAGCTTTCTTT. Protein: CSVVGASMNTEAFF.

The chain carries TRBV5-4 and TRBJ1-1; 9 bases are shared with TRBD1. Germline V gene sequence: CDR1 SGHNT, CDR2 YYREEE (reference sequence). The CDR3 is 15 residues long. V trimming: 0 bases; J trimming: 6 bases; junction bases outside the gene matches: 6. The CDR3 loop is CASSLATGGVAEAFF. Here the CDR3 DNA reads TGTGCCAGCAGCTTGGCGACAGGGGGGGTTGCTGAAGCTTTCTTT.

This chain links TRBV10-3 with TRBJ1-5; tentative D call: TRBD1 (5 bases). V lost 0 bases to trimming and J lost 7 bases, with 10 bases between them. Germline lookup yields CDR1 ENHRY and CDR2 SYGVKD. The CDR3 runs to 14 residues. This CDR3 is CAISESEGRQPQHF. The CDR3 DNA sequence: TGTGCCATCAGTGAGTCAGAGGGGCGGCAGCCCCAGCATTTT.

This clone showed up just once. The V and J genes are TRBV15 and TRBJ2-3; 8 bases align to TRBD2. The germline CDR1 and CDR2 sequences are LNHNV and YYDKDF (reference sequence). CDR3 length: 18 amino acids. The junction had 8 bases not matched to a gene; V was cut back by 0 bases and J by 0 bases. The CDR3 loop is CATSRDLALAASTDTQYF. CDR3 DNA sequence: TGTGCCACCAGCAGAGATTTAGCACTAGCGGCTAGCACAGATACGCAGTATTTT.

Remarks on this clone: The same CDR3 is also encoded by other DNA sequences in this sample. This sequence joins TRBV5-6 and TRBJ2-5; unclear D gene. This CDR3 is built from 12 residues. Trimming left V 0 bases short and J 4 bases short, with 4 bases between. Germline-derived CDR1 and CDR2 are SGHDT and YYEEEE. The CDR3 DNA reads as TGTGCCAGCAGCTTGGCCGGAGAGACCCAGTACTTC. It translates to CASSLAGETQYF.

The V and J genes are TRBV27 and TRBJ2-7, with D possibly being TRBD1 (6 bases). Germline V CDR1 and CDR2: MNHEY, SMNVEV (reference sequence). V was shortened by 5 bases and J by 3 bases, with 23 bases between the two germline ends. There are 17 residues in the CDR3. This chain's CDR3 is CASSPTFGGPKRYEQYF. DNA of the CDR3: TGTGCCAGCAGTCCGACATTTGGGGGCCCCAAGCGCTACGAGCAGTACTTC.